This T cell receptor beta chain is from a study of T-cell memory formation after mild COVID-19. Study-wide points: In pre-infection memory, a portion of responding clones appeared, which suggested that cross-reactive memory joined.

TCRdb used MiXCR to reprocess the 5' RACE reads, holding one entry per CDR3 protein. The repertoire holds around 450,000 distinct CDR3 sequences, with around 24% as singletons. Germline CDR1 SGHRS, CDR2 YFSETQ. Trimming stripped 0 bases from V and 9 bases from J, with 7 bases between. This CDR3 has 12 residues. This clonotype turned up a few times. The antigen is not known. The sequence was obtained from an adult woman who had mild COVID-19 (a few samples of this study predate the infection). Cell type and time point are not known. The V and J genes are TRBV5-1 and TRBJ2-1, with D unclear. What was sequenced was PBMCs or a T cell subset sorted from them (not recorded which). The CDR3 DNA reads as TGCGCCAGCAGCTTGGTTGCCGGTGAGCAGTTCTTC. Translation gives CASSLVAGEQFF. The full variable domain, with the rest looked up from reference TRBV5-1 and TRBJ2-1, is KAGVTQTPRYLIKTRGQQVTLSCSPISGHRSVSWYQQTPGQGLQFLFEYFSETQRNKGNFPGRFSGRQFSNSRSEMNVSTLELGDSALYLCASSLVAGEQFFGPGTRLTVL.